The rows below give T cell receptor beta chains drawn from one sample of a study of identical twins. One entry per CDR3 protein results from TCRdb running MiXCR on the 5' RACE reads. The data show about 470,000 distinct CDR3 sequences, with 24% seen just once and around 3% held by the top ten. This sample also appeared in a second study, on T cells expressing NK-cell markers.

The sequencing input was CD4+ T cells sorted from blood. The receptor set was obtained from a woman aged 18 to 35 in good health. CDR3s include the opening cysteine and the closing phenylalanine or tryptophan. Each record gives: V gene, clone size, J gene, CDR3 protein. Rows may omit the clone size; those that give it use once, few, many or a size class.

>TRBV5-8|few|TRBJ1-3
CASSLSVNSGNTIYF
>TRBV6-1|-|TRBJ1-2
CASRVKQEPYGYTF
>TRBV7-2|-|TRBJ2-6
CASSSRLLGANVLTF
>TRBV4-3|-|TRBJ2-1
CASSQDRFGRSNEQFF
>TRBV24-1|few|TRBJ2-3
CATSDRDSSDTQYF
>TRBV7-9|few|TRBJ2-3
CASSLGLNQDTQYF
>TRBV11-1|-|TRBJ2-1
CASRPGLAGASATNEQFF
>TRBV5-1|few|TRBJ2-5
CASSGGPGETQYF
>TRBV11-1|-|TRBJ2-1
CASSVWGGSGSGSQNEQFF
>TRBV7-2|many|TRBJ1-2
CASSFSPGQGSGYTF
>TRBV5-6|few|TRBJ2-5
CASSQGPGKETQYF
>TRBV6-5|-|TRBJ1-1
CASIDSGGTEAFF
>TRBV20-1|many|TRBJ1-2
CSASYMGSNYGYTF
>TRBV6-2/TRBV6-3|-|TRBJ2-7
CASSYPGGPRPYEQYF
>TRBV18|-|TRBJ2-5
CASSPQRGNQETQYF
>TRBV20-1|-|TRBJ1-2
CSARSRTENHGYTF
>TRBV4-3|few|TRBJ1-4
CASSQDPPTGGKATNEKLFF
>TRBV25-1|few|TRBJ2-2
CASRGWGTGELFF
>TRBV5-5|few|TRBJ1-5
CASSLVPASNQPQHF
>TRBV5-1|once|TRBJ2-2
CASSYSTQTGELFF
>TRBV5-1|few|TRBJ2-2
CASSWSGRGTGELFF
>TRBV20-1|-|TRBJ1-5
CSAGRRTPQHF
>TRBV6-2/TRBV6-3|-|TRBJ2-3
CASSYSKGGGDTQYF
>TRBV20-1|few|TRBJ2-3
CSARKVGARTDTQYF
>TRBV20-1|-|TRBJ2-3
CSAIGGTGTDTQYF
>TRBV20-1|few|TRBJ2-7
CSARPTSYEQYF
>TRBV7-9|few|TRBJ2-5
CASEAGVGETQYF
>TRBV5-1|-|TRBJ2-3
CASSLQREASFADTQYF
>TRBV20-1|-|TRBJ2-3
CSPIRDTQYF
>TRBV11-2|-|TRBJ1-2
CASSAGSNYGYTF
>TRBV20-1|-|TRBJ2-1
CSAPGEAGSNEQFF
>TRBV20-1|few|TRBJ2-5
CSAPAVAGGGETQYF
>TRBV7-9|few|TRBJ1-2
CASSLGVFGYTF
>TRBV19|many|TRBJ1-2
CASSRVNYGYTF
>TRBV5-1|-|TRBJ1-2
CASSDGQFYGYTF
>TRBV6-5|-|TRBJ1-1
CASSYYRGYTEAFF
>TRBV7-9|-|TRBJ2-5
CASSLWVSKETQYF
>TRBV29-1|-|TRBJ2-1
CSVDSRGGSSYNEQFF
>TRBV5-6|-|TRBJ2-5
CASRRGRFQETQYF
>TRBV7-2|few|TRBJ2-7
CASATSGGGYEQYF
>TRBV20-1|-|TRBJ2-7
CSATAGGPKSEQYF
>TRBV5-1|few|TRBJ2-7
CASSHVEGGSSYEQYF
>TRBV7-2|-|TRBJ2-1
CASSNLATLGNEQFF
>TRBV29-1|-|TRBJ2-3
CSVEVQGAGTDTQYF
>TRBV6-5|-|TRBJ2-1
CASSYSDSDEQFF
>TRBV7-9|-|TRBJ2-7
CASSRGAAGVYEQYF
>TRBV5-6|-|TRBJ2-7
CASSEDGVDEQYF
>TRBV20-1|-|TRBJ2-5
CSAKWEGQETQYF